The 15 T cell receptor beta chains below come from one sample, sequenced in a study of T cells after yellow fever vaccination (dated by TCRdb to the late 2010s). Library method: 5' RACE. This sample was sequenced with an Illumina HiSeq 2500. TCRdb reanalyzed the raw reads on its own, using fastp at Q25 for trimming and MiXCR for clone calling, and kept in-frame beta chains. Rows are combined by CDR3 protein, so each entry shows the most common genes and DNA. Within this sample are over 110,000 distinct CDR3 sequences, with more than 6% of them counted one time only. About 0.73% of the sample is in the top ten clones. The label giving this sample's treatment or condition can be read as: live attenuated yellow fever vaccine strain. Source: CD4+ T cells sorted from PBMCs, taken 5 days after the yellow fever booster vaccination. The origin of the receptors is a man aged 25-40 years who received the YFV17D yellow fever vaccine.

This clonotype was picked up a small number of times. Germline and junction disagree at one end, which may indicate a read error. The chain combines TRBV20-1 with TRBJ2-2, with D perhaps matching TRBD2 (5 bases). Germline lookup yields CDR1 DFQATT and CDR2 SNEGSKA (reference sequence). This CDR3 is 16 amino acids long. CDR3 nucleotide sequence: TGCTGTGCTAGAGACACCCGTAGAGGGATCGCCGGGGAGCTGTTTTTT. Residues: CCARDTRRGIAGELFF.

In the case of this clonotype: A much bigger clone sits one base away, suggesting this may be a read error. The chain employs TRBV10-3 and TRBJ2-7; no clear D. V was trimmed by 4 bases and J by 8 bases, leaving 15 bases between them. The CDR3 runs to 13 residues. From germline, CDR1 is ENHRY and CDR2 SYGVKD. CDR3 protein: CAISASPDPKQYF. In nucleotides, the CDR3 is TGTGCCATCAGTGCGTCCCCGGACCCCAAGCAGTACTTC.

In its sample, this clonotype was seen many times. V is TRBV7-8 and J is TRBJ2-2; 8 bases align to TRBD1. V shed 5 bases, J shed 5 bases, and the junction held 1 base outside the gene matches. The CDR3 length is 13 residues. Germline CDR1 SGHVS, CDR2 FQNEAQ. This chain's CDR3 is CASSGDRTGELFF. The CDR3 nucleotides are TGTGCCAGCAGCGGGGACAGGACCGGGGAGCTGTTTTTT.

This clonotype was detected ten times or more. CDR3 region: CASSILIGNIQYF. In nucleotides, the CDR3 is TGTGCCAGTAGTATACTAATAGGGAACATTCAGTACTTC. This rearrangement joins TRBV19 to TRBJ2-4; D unresolved. CDR1 is LNHDA, CDR2 SQIVND, per germline (reference sequence). Deletions cut 2 bases from V and 7 bases from J, with 9 bases between. This CDR3 comprises 13 residues.

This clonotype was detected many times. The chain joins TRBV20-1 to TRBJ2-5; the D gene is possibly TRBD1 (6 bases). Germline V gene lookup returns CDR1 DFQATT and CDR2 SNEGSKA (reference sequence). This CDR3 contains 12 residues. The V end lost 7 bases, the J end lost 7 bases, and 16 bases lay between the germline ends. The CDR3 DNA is TGCAGTGGCAGGGGCACCTCAGGGACCCAGTACTTC. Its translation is CSGRGTSGTQYF.

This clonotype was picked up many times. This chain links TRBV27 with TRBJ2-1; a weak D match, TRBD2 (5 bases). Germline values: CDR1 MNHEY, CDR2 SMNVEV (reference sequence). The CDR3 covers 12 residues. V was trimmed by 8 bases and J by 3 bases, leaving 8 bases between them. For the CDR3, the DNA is TGTGCCAGCGGGAGAGACTACAATGAGCAGTTCTTC. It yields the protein CASGRDYNEQFF.

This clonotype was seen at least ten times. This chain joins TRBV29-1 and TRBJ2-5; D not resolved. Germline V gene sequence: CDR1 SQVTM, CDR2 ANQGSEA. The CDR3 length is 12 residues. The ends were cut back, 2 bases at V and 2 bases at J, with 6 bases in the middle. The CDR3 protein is CSVEPQQETQYF. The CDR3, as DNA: TGCAGCGTTGAACCCCAGCAAGAGACCCAGTACTTC.

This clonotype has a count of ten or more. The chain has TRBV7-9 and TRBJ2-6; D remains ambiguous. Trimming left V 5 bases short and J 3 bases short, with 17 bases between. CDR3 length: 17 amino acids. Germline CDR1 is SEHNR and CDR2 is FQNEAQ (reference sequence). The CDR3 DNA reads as TGTGCCAGCAGCCCTTACTTTCTTGGAAGTGGGGCCAACGTCCTGACTTTC. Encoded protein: CASSPYFLGSGANVLTF. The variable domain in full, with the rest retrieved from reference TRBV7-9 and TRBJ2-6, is DTGVSQNPRHKITKRGQNVTFRCDPISEHNRLYWYRQTLGQGPEFLTYFQNEAQLEKSRLLSDRFSAERPKGSFSTLEIQRTEQGDSAMYLCASSPYFLGSGANVLTFGAGSRLTVL.

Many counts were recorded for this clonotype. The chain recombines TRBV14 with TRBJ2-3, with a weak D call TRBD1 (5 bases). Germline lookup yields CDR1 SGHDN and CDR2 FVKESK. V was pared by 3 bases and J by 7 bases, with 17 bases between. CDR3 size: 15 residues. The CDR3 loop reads CASSHGHGYTYTQYF. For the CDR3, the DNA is TGTGCCAGCAGCCACGGACACGGATATACATATACGCAGTATTTT.

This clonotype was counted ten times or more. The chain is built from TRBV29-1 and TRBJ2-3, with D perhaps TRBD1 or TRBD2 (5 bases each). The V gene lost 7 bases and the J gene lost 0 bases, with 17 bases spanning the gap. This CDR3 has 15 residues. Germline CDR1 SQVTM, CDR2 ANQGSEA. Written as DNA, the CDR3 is TGCAGCGCTCACCGGGACCCTTCTAGCACAGATACGCAGTATTTT. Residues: CSAHRDPSSTDTQYF.

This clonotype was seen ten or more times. The CDR3 spells CATSDFSWGDTGELFF. DNA for the CDR3: TGTGCCACCAGTGATTTTTCCTGGGGAGACACCGGGGAGCTGTTTTTT. The chain is built from TRBV24-1 and TRBJ2-2; perhaps TRBD2 as D (5 bases). Germline values: CDR1 KGHDR, CDR2 SFDVKD. CDR3 length: 16 amino acids. V was pared by 1 base and J by 3 bases, with 11 bases between.

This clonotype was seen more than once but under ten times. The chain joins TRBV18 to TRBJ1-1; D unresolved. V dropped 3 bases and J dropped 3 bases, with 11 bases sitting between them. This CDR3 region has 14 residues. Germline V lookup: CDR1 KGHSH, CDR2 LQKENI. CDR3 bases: TGTGCCAGCTCACCGGGGATTTTGGACACTGAAGCTTTCTTT. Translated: CASSPGILDTEAFF.

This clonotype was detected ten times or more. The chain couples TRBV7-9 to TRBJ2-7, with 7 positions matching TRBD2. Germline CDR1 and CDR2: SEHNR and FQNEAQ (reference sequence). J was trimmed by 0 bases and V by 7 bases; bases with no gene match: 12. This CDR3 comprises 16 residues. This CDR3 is CASTTPGGGSSYEQYF. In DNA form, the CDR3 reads TGTGCCAGCACCACACCCGGAGGCGGGAGCTCCTACGAGCAGTACTTC.

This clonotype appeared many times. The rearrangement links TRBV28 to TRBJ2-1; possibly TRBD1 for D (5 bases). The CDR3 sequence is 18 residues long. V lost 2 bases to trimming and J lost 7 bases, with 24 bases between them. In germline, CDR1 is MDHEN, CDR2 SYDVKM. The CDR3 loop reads CASSLKGKGAHPRNEQFF. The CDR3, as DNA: TGTGCCAGCAGTTTAAAGGGGAAAGGAGCGCACCCTCGGAATGAGCAGTTCTTC.

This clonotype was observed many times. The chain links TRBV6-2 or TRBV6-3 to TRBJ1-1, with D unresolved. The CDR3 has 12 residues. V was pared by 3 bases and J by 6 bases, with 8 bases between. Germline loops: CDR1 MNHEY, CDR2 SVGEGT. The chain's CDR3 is CASSYLAAEAFF. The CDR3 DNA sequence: TGTGCCAGCAGTTATTTGGCAGCTGAAGCTTTCTTT.